Presented here are 30 T cell receptor beta chains from one specimen sequenced in a study of blood T cell repertoires in COVID-19. TCRdb's copy holds only in-frame clones and misses some; the assay was immunoSEQ multiplex PCR. Of 30,000 or so clones listed, 83% are singletons. The sequencing input was peripheral blood. The receptors here all came from a man aged 45-60 years with acute or convalescent COVID-19.

The chain couples TRBV19 to TRBJ1-1, with D uncertain. From germline, CDR1 is LNHDA and CDR2 SQIVND (reference sequence). V gave up 6 bases and J gave up 4 bases, with 9 bases separating them. This CDR3 has 12 residues. The CDR3 region has the DNA TGTGCCAGTAGGCCCGAGGGCACTGAAGCTTTCTTT. Its translation: CASRPEGTEAFF.

The V and J genes are TRBV11-1 and TRBJ2-1; TRBD2 matches at 8 bases. This CDR3 has 14 amino acids. Germline V gives CDR1 SGHAT, CDR2 FQDESV (reference sequence). J lost 6 bases, V lost 3 bases, and 4 bases had no gene match. CDR3 protein: CASSFRGGVNEQFF. CDR3 nucleotides: TGTGCCAGCAGCTTCCGGGGGGGAGTCAATGAGCAGTTCTTC.

The J gene is TRBJ1-2, the V gene TRBV3-1 (or the pseudogene TRBV3-2); 7 nucleotides align to TRBD1. The CDR3 spans 14 residues. The ends lost 0 bases at V and 6 bases at J; junction bases unmatched: 4. The V gene's germline CDR1 is LGHDT and CDR2 YNNKEL (reference sequence). CDR3 nucleotide sequence: TGTGCCAGCAGCCAAGATGGGCAGGGGGATGGCTACACCTTC. Translated: CASSQDGQGDGYTF.

This chain connects TRBV29-1 to TRBJ2-5; D is unclear. Looked up from germline, CDR1 is SQVTM and CDR2 is ANQGSEA. V was clipped by 0 bases and J by 2 bases, with 10 bases between them. The length of the CDR3 is 14 residues. CDR3 amino acids: CSVEDLAQQETQYF. In nucleotides, the CDR3 is TGCAGCGTTGAAGATTTGGCACAGCAAGAGACCCAGTACTTC.

J is TRBJ1-5 and V is TRBV2, with D possibly TRBD1 on 6 matching bases. CDR1 and CDR2 from the germline V gene are SNHLY and FYNNEI. Trimming shortened V by 6 bases and J by 3 bases, and 18 bases separated the two germline ends. The CDR3 has 16 residues. CDR3 in DNA: TGTGCCAGCAGAAGGACAGCTCTAATTATCAATCAGCCCCAGCATTTT. Amino acid sequence: CASRRTALIINQPQHF.

V is TRBV5-1 and J is TRBJ2-3; D is perhaps TRBD1 (5 bases). V was pared by 0 bases and J by 2 bases, with 10 bases between. This CDR3 spans 15 amino acids. Germline CDR1 reads SGHRS; CDR2 reads YFSETQ. The CDR3 is CASSLVQGITDTQYF. Here the CDR3 DNA reads TGCGCCAGCAGCTTGGTTCAGGGTATCACAGATACGCAGTATTTT.

CDR3 region: CASSSPGQGDGYTF. In DNA, the CDR3 is TGTGCCAGCAGTTCCCCGGGACAGGGGGATGGCTACACCTTC. The V call is TRBV6-5, the J call TRBJ1-2; 11 positions agree with TRBD1. Unmatched junction bases numbered 4, after V lost 4 bases and J lost 6 bases. Germline CDR1 and CDR2: MNHEY and SVGAGI. The CDR3 totals 14 residues.

This clone occurred a few times. The rearrangement joins TRBV7-3 to TRBJ2-2; D may be TRBD2 (6 bases). This CDR3 is 13 amino acids long. Germline V gene lookup returns CDR1 SGHTA and CDR2 FQGTGA. Trimming shortened V by 2 bases and J by 6 bases, and 7 bases separated the two germline ends. The CDR3 sequence: CASSLAGSGELFF. In DNA form, the CDR3 reads TGTGCCAGCAGCTTAGCGGGGTCCGGGGAGCTGTTTTTT.

The rearrangement links TRBV2 to TRBJ2-1; D may be TRBD2 (6 bases). This CDR3 is built from 16 residues. Germline values: CDR1 SNHLY, CDR2 FYNNEI. Trimming cost V 6 bases and J 1 base, with 16 bases left between them. DNA of the CDR3: TGTGCCAGCAGCCACTCCGGGAGAAGGTCCTACAATGAGCAGTTCTTC. It translates to CASSHSGRRSYNEQFF.

The rearrangement joins TRBV27 to TRBJ1-2; the D gene is possibly TRBD1 (6 bases). The CDR3 is made up of 14 amino acids. Germline CDR1 and CDR2: MNHEY and SMNVEV (reference sequence). V was clipped by 0 bases and J by 3 bases, with 8 bases between them. CDR3 loop: CASSLSQGYYGYTF. The DNA for the CDR3 is TGTGCCAGCAGTTTATCGCAGGGGTACTATGGCTACACCTTC.

The V and J genes are TRBV4-2 and TRBJ2-7, with TRBD1 identical over 8 bases. Germline trimming cut 4 bases from V and 2 bases from J; bases unmatched to any gene: 7. Germline V gene data show CDR1 as LGHNA and CDR2 as YNFKEQ. The CDR3 has 15 residues. The CDR3 spells CASSPGQGPAYEQYF. CDR3 nucleotide sequence: TGTGCCAGCAGCCCAGGACAGGGCCCCGCCTACGAGCAGTACTTC.

V usage is TRBV27 and J usage is TRBJ2-7, with D possibly being TRBD1 (5 bases). The CDR3 is 15 residues long. The germline V gene encodes CDR1 MNHEY and CDR2 SMNVEV (reference sequence). V shed 2 bases and J shed 2 bases, with 13 bases lying between them. CDR3 loop: CASSLGREETYEQYF. Here the CDR3 DNA reads TGTGCCAGCAGTTTAGGCAGGGAAGAAACCTACGAGCAGTACTTC.

This chain links TRBV11-2 with TRBJ2-2; D not certain. The V gene's germline CDR1 is SGHAT and CDR2 FQNNGV. This CDR3 has 11 amino acids. Trimming removed 5 bases at V and 10 bases at J, with 8 bases between. CDR3 sequence: CASSPGAELFF. The CDR3 DNA reads as TGTGCCAGCAGCCCCGGTGCGGAGCTGTTTTTT.

The rearrangement links TRBV27 to TRBJ2-7, with a possible D match to TRBD1 (6 bases). Trimming removed 0 bases from V and 3 bases from J, with 12 bases in between. Germline loops: CDR1 MNHEY, CDR2 SMNVEV (reference sequence). The CDR3 contains 15 residues. The CDR3 region is CASSLSGADSYEQYF. In DNA, the CDR3 is TGTGCCAGCAGTTTATCGGGGGCAGATAGCTACGAGCAGTACTTC.

The rearrangement uses TRBV12-5 and TRBJ1-5; no firm D call. This CDR3 has 17 amino acids. Germline CDR1 and CDR2: LGHNT and FRNRAP. Deletions cut 0 bases from V and 0 bases from J, with 12 bases between. As DNA, the CDR3 is TGTGCTAGTGGTTTGGTAGCACAGAGATATAGCAATCAGCCCCAGCATTTT. Translated: CASGLVAQRYSNQPQHF. Full variable domain (rest looked up from reference TRBV12-5 and TRBJ1-5): DARVTQTPRHKVTEMGQEVTMRCQPILGHNTVFWYRQTMMQGLELLAYFRNRAPLDDSGMPKDRFSAEMPDATLATLKIQPSEPRDSAVYFCASGLVAQRYSNQPQHFGDGTRLSIL.

The rearrangement links TRBV24-1 to TRBJ2-2, with D possibly being TRBD1 (6 bases). Per the germline V gene, CDR1 is KGHDR and CDR2 is SFDVKD. The CDR3 runs to 16 residues. V was pared by 2 bases and J by 4 bases, with 13 bases between. In DNA, the CDR3 is TGTGCCACCAGTGATTCCGGACAGCCTAGCACCGGGGAGCTGTTTTTT. Protein sequence: CATSDSGQPSTGELFF.

CDR3: CASSWTAGANVLTF. For the CDR3, the DNA is TGTGCCAGCAGTTGGACAGCTGGGGCCAACGTCCTGACTTTC. The genes are TRBV28 and TRBJ2-6, with D possibly being TRBD1 (6 bases). V was shortened by 4 bases and J by 2 bases, with 6 bases between the two germline ends. The CDR3 contains 14 residues. Per germline, CDR1 MDHEN and CDR2 SYDVKM. The whole variable domain, filled in from reference TRBV28 and TRBJ2-6, reads DVKVTQSSRYLVKRTGEKVFLECVQDMDHENMFWYRQDPGLGLRLIYFSYDVKMKEKGDIPEGYSVSREKKERFSLILESASTNQTSMYLCASSWTAGANVLTFGAGSRLTVL.

The chain employs TRBV18 and TRBJ2-7; 9 bases align to TRBD2. The CDR3 is made up of 15 amino acids. Germline-derived CDR1 and CDR2 are KGHSH and LQKENI. Trimming took 5 bases from V and 0 from J; bases not matched to a gene: 5. This CDR3 reads CASSSGLASSYEQYF. The CDR3 region has the DNA TGTGCCAGCTCATCCGGACTAGCGAGCTCCTACGAGCAGTACTTC.

This chain connects TRBV4-1 to TRBJ2-3, with D tentatively TRBD2 (6 bases). CDR1 MGHRA and CDR2 YSYEKL come from the germline V gene. The CDR3 has 17 amino acids. Trimming shortened V by 6 bases and J by 0 bases, and 19 bases separated the two germline ends. As DNA, the CDR3 is TGCGCCAGCAGGGAACAGATGGGGGGAATGAGCACAGATACGCAGTATTTT. This codes for CASREQMGGMSTDTQYF.

V usage is TRBV5-1 and J usage is TRBJ1-6, with TRBD1 matching over 7 bases. CDR3 size: 14 residues. CDR1 is SGHRS and CDR2 is YFSETQ in the germline V gene. Germline trimming cut 0 bases from V and 10 bases from J; bases unmatched to any gene: 4. The DNA for the CDR3 is TGCGCCAGCAGCTTGGTGGGACAGACCTCACCCCTCCACTTT. This encodes CASSLVGQTSPLHF.

The chain couples TRBV9 to TRBJ1-3, with 7 bases fitting TRBD1. The trim removed 3 bases at V and 0 bases at J, leaving 9 bases unmatched. The CDR3 loop spans 17 amino acids. CDR1 SGDLS and CDR2 YYNGEE come from the germline V gene. The CDR3 here is CASSEGTAPGSGNTIYF. CDR3 nucleotides: TGTGCCAGCAGCGAGGGGACAGCTCCCGGCTCTGGAAACACCATATATTTT.

The chain carries TRBV30 and TRBJ2-3; tentatively, D is TRBD1 (6 bases). This CDR3 has 15 residues. Per the germline V gene, CDR1 is GTSNPN and CDR2 is SVGIG (reference sequence). Trimming pared 3 bases from V and 5 bases from J, leaving 18 bases between. CDR3 bases: TGTGCCTGGAGACAAGACAGGTTGTCTGGAGATACGCAGTATTTT. Translated, it gives CAWRQDRLSGDTQYF.

Only one count was recorded for this clone. The V gene is TRBV12-3 or TRBV12-4, the J gene TRBJ1-1; D gene unclear. The CDR3 loop spans 12 amino acids. Trimming stripped 1 base from V and 7 bases from J, with 7 bases between. CDR3 loop: CASSLVTDEAFF. The CDR3 coding sequence is TGTGCCAGCAGTTTAGTAACAGATGAAGCTTTCTTT.

The V call is TRBV29-1, the J call TRBJ2-5, with TRBD2 matching over 8 bases. J was trimmed by 3 bases and V by 8 bases; bases with no gene match: 8. This CDR3 is built from 13 residues. CDR1 is SQVTM, CDR2 ANQGSEA, per germline. CDR3 region: CSIPYGGEETQYF. The CDR3 nucleotides are TGCAGCATTCCCTACGGGGGGGAAGAGACCCAGTACTTC.

As to this clone: No conserved phenylalanine or tryptophan ends this CDR3, so it is likely a read error. No DNA is shown, since the ends of the CDR3 on it are uncertain; the CDR3 is the one TCRdb lists. This chain connects TRBV7-9 to TRBJ2-2; the table's D call TRBD2 went unverified against the DNA. The CDR3 numbers 12 amino acids, ends counted. The V gene's germline CDR1 is SEHNR and CDR2 FQNEAQ (reference sequence). The CDR3 loop reads CASSPSTRLSFI.

This clone was seen once. The chain couples TRBV5-4 to TRBJ2-1; 10 bases map to TRBD2. CDR3 length: 15 residues. CDR1 is SGHNT, CDR2 YYREEE, per germline (reference sequence). With 4 bases clipped from V and 5 bases from J, the junction kept 6 bases outside the gene matches. The CDR3: CASSHGTSVNNEQFF. The CDR3, as DNA: TGTGCCAGCAGCCACGGGACTAGCGTAAACAATGAGCAGTTCTTC.

V and J are TRBV28 and TRBJ1-2, with D unresolved. Deletions cut 6 bases from V and 8 bases from J, with 10 bases between. The CDR3 covers 11 residues. Germline assignment: CDR1 MDHEN and CDR2 SYDVKM. The CDR3 nucleotides are TGTGCCAGCAGCCCGGGGAAGGGCTACACCTTC. It encodes CASSPGKGYTF.

This clone was counted only a few times. The genes are TRBV7-8 and TRBJ2-2; D is unclear. This CDR3 is built from 14 residues. V lost 6 bases to trimming and J lost 1 base, with 9 bases between them. Germline V CDR1 and CDR2: SGHVS, FQNEAQ. The CDR3 region has the DNA TGTGCCAGCAGGCCCACAGAGAACACCGGGGAGCTGTTTTTT. Amino acid sequence: CASRPTENTGELFF.

The chain has TRBV24-1 and TRBJ1-5; 7 nucleotides match TRBD1. Germline V gene lookup returns CDR1 KGHDR and CDR2 SFDVKD. This CDR3 comprises 14 residues. V lost 2 bases to trimming and J lost 9 bases; unmatched junction nucleotides: 6. The CDR3 DNA reads TGTGCCACCAGTGATTACAGGGGAGGTGCGCCCCAGCATTTT. It is translated as CATSDYRGGAPQHF.

The chain joins TRBV6-5 to TRBJ1-1; D possibly corresponds to TRBD1 (5 bases). The CDR3 extends over 12 amino acids. CDR1 is MNHEY and CDR2 is SVGAGI in the germline V gene. The V end was cut by 8 bases, the J end by 8 bases, with 15 bases between. The CDR3: CASLEGYREAFF. In nucleotides, the CDR3 is TGTGCCAGCTTGGAGGGCTACAGGGAAGCTTTCTTT.